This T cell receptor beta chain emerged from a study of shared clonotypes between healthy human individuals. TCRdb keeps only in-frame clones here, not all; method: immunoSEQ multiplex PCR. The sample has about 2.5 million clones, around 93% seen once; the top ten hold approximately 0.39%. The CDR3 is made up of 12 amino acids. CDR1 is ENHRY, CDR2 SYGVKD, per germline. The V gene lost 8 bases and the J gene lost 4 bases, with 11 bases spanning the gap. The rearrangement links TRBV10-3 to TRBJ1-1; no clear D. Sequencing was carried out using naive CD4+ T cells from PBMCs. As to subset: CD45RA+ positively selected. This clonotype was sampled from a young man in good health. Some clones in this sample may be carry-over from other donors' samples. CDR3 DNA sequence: TGTGCCATCGAAGGCGGAGGCACTGAAGCTTTCTTT. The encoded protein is CAIEGGGTEAFF.